This T cell receptor (beta chain) was sequenced in a study of blood T cell repertoires in COVID-19. Across the study: PBMCs, B-cell-depleted T cells, or T cells were the source of the cDNA or gDNA that made up the material.

CDR1 SGHVS and CDR2 FQNEAQ come from the germline V gene. With 1 base removed from V and 0 bases from J, the gap between germline ends came to 12 bases. The CDR3 is 17 residues long. How the authors handled the data: For nucleated cells, counts were estimated from reference gene primer amplification. Clones were sequenced by immunoSEQ multiplex PCR, and TCRdb holds only the in-frame ones, with some missing. V, J and clone size derive from that table, while D and trimming were established from the DNA sequence. The sample yields some 60,000 clones, more than 85% seen once. This chain uses TRBV7-8 with TRBJ2-2; D ambiguous. The TCR sequence derives from a man between 60 and 70 years old with acute or convalescent COVID-19. Material for sequencing was peripheral blood. The CDR3 DNA reads as TGTGCCAGCAGCTTAGAGAGGAGCACTCCGAACACCGGGGAGCTGTTTTTT. It encodes CASSLERSTPNTGELFF.